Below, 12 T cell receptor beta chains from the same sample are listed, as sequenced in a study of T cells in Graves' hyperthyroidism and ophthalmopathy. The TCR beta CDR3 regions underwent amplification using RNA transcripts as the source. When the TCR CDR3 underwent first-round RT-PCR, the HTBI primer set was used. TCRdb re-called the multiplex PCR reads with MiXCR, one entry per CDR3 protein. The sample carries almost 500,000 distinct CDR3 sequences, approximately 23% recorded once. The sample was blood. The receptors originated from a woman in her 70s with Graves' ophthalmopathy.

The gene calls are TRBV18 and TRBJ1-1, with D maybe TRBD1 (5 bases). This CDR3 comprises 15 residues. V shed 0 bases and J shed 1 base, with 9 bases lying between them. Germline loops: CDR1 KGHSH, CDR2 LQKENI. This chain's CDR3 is CASSPPGQKNTEAFF. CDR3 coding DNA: TGTGCCAGCTCACCACCCGGACAAAAGAACACTGAAGCTTTCTTT. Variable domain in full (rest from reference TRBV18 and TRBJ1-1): NAGVMQNPRHLVRRRGQEARLRCSPMKGHSHVYWYRQLPEEGLKFMVYLQKENIIDESGMPKERFSAEFPKEGPSILRIQQVVRGDSAAYFCASSPPGQKNTEAFFGQGTRLTVV.

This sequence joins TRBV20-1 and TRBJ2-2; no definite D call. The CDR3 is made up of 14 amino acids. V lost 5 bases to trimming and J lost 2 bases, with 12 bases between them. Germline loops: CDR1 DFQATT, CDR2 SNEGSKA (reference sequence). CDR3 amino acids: CSAQRSLNTGELFF. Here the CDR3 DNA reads TGCAGTGCTCAACGTTCTTTAAACACCGGGGAGCTGTTTTTT.

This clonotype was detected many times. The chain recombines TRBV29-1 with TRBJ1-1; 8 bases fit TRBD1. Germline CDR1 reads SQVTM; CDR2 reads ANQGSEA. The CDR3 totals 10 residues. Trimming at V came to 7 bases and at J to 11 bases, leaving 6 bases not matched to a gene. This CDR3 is CSAETGAAFF. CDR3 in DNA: TGCAGCGCCGAGACAGGGGCGGCTTTCTTT.

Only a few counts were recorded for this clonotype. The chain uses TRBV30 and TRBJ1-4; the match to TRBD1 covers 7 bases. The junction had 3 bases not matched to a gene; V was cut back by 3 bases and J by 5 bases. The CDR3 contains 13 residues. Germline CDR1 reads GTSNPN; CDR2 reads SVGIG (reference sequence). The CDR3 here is CAWRQGTNEKLFF. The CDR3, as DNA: TGTGCCTGGAGACAGGGGACGAATGAAAAACTGTTTTTT.

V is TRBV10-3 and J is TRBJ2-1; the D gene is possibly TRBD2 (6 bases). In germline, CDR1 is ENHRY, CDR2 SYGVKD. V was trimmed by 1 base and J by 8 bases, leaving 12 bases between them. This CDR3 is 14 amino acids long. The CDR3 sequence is CAISEWGTADEQFF. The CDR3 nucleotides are TGTGCCATCAGTGAGTGGGGGACTGCGGATGAGCAGTTCTTC.

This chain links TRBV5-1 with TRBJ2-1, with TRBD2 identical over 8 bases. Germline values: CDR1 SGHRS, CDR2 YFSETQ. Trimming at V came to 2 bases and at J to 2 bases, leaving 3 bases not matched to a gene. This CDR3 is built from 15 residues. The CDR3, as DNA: TGCGCCAGCAGCTTAGCGGGAGTCACCTACAATGAGCAGTTCTTC. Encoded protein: CASSLAGVTYNEQFF. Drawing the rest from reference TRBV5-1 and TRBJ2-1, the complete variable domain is KAGVTQTPRYLIKTRGQQVTLSCSPISGHRSVSWYQQTPGQGLQFLFEYFSETQRNKGNFPGRFSGRQFSNSRSEMNVSTLELGDSALYLCASSLAGVTYNEQFFGPGTRLTVL.

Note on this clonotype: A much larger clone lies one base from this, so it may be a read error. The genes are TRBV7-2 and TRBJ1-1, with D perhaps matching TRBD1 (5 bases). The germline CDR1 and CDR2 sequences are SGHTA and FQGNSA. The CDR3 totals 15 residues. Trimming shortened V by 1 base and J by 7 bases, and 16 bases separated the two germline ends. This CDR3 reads CASSLVGAGYIEAFF. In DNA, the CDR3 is TGTGCCAGCAGCTTAGTCGGGGCCGGGTACATTGAAGCTTTCTTT.

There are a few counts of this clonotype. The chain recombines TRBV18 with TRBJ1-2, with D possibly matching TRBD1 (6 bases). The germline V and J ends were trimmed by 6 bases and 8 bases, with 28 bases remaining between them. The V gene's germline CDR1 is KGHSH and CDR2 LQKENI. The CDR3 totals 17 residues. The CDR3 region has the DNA TGTGCCAGCTCCTTGAATGCCGGGACACCCATGCGCGGCGGCTACACCTTC. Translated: CASSLNAGTPMRGGYTF.

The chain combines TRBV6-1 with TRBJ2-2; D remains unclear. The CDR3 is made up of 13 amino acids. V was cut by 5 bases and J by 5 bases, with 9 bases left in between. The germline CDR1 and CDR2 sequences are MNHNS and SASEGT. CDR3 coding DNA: TGTGCCAGCAGTCTTCTTCCTACCGGGGAGCTGTTTTTT. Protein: CASSLLPTGELFF.

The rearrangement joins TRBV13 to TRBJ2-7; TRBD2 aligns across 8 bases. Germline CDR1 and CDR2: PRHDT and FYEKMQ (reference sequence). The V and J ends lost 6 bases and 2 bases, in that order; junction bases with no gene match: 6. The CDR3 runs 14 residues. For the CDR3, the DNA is TGTGCCAGCAGAAAGCGGGGGACCGCCTACGAGCAGTACTTC. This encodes CASRKRGTAYEQYF.

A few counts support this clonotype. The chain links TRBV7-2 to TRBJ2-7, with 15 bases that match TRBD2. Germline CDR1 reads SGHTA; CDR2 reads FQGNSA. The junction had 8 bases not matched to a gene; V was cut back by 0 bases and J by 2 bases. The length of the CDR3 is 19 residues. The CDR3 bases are TGTGCCAGCAGCTTAGCCGGGACTAGCGGGAGGTCATATCCCTACGAGCAGTACTTC. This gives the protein CASSLAGTSGRSYPYEQYF.

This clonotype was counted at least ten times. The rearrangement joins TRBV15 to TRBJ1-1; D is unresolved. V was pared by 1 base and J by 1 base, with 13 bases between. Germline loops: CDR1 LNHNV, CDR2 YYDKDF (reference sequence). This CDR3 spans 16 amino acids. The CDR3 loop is CATSRGKGLGNTEAFF. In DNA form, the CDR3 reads TGTGCCACCAGCAGAGGGAAGGGCCTGGGGAACACTGAAGCTTTCTTT. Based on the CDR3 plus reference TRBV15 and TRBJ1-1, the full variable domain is DAMVIQNPRYQVTQFGKPVTLSCSQTLNHNVMYWYQQKSSQAPKLLFHYYDKDFNNEADTPDNFQSRRPNTSFCFLDIRSPGLGDTAMYLCATSRGKGLGNTEAFFGQGTRLTVV.